This T cell receptor beta chain was identified in a study of beta chain features in type 1 diabetes. Across the study: Investigators examined some 100,000,000 sorted cells across all samples.

Notes on this clone: The antigen is unknown.

This CDR3 region has 17 residues. Per germline, CDR1 SGHRS and CDR2 YFSETQ. The ends lost 0 bases at V and 2 bases at J; junction bases unmatched: 7. Every donor had blood drawn once into heparin, roughly 0.11 L on average. General observations from the study: Although PCR might favor shorter templates, it would do so equally in patients and controls. VDJ junctions from patients with type 1 diabetes contained fewer insertions and more deletions.

cDNA synthesis used the whole RNA isolate, giving expressed TCRB sequences. Assay used: immunoSEQ multiplex PCR; TCRdb lists only in-frame clones, some missing. The data show under 250,000 clones, over 12% seen once. Material: naive CD4+ T cells from blood. This rearrangement joins TRBV5-1 to TRBJ2-1, with TRBD2 identical over 8 bases. This sequence originates from a woman aged 35 to 49 in good health. CDR3 DNA: TGCGCCAGCAGCTTGGCCGGGGGGGGCAGGACCTACAATGAGCAGTTCTTC. It is translated as CASSLAGGGRTYNEQFF.